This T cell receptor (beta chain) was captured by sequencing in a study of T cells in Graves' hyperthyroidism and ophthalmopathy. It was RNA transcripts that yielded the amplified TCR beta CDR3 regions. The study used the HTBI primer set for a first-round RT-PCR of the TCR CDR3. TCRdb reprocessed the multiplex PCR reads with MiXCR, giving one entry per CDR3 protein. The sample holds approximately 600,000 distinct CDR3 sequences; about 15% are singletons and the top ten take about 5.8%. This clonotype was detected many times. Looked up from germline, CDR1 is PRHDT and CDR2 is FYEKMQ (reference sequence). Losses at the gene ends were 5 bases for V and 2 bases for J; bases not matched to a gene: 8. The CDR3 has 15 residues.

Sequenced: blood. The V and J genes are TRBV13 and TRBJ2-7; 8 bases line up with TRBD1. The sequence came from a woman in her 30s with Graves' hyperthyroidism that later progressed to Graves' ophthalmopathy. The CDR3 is CASSLSGQGTYEQYF. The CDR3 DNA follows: TGTGCCAGCAGCCTAAGTGGACAGGGTACCTACGAGCAGTACTTC.